Below, 2 T cell receptor beta chains from the same sample are listed, as sequenced in a study of graft-versus-host responses after intestinal transplantation. The assay was immunoSEQ multiplex PCR, and TCRdb's table has in-frame clones only and misses some. Among approximately 15,000 clones listed, approximately 59% were seen once. From the graft tissue, intraepithelial and lamina propria lymphocytes were released through processing. The specimen comprised ileum tissue, sampled 524 days after transplant. Receptor source: a human patient who received an intestinal transplant, so some T cells may come from the graft donor.

V is TRBV7-2 and J is TRBJ1-2; D uncertain. The CDR3 has 14 residues. Germline V gene lookup returns CDR1 SGHTA and CDR2 FQGNSA. V gave up 5 bases and J gave up 2 bases, with 12 bases separating them. The CDR3 here is CASSPQRSNYGYTF. DNA for the CDR3: TGTGCCAGCAGCCCCCAGAGGTCCAACTATGGCTACACCTTC.

This clone is a singleton in its sample. This chain uses TRBV5-6 with TRBJ2-3; TRBD2 matches 9 bases. The CDR3 sequence is 14 residues long. CDR1 is SGHDT, CDR2 YYEEEE, per germline. V dropped 0 bases and J dropped 4; count of bases not matched to a gene: 0. CDR3 region: CASSLGLAADTQYF. CDR3 in DNA: TGTGCCAGCAGCTTGGGACTAGCGGCAGATACGCAGTATTTT.